Listed below are T cell receptor beta chains from one sample, sequenced in a study of blood T cell repertoires in COVID-19. Profiled with immunoSEQ multiplex PCR; TCRdb holds only in-frame clones, not every one. The repertoire holds over 400,000 clones, with about nine tenths as singletons. Material: PBMCs or T cells enriched from blood (not recorded which). The receptors were gathered from a woman aged 60-75 years who had recovered from COVID-19. CDR3s include the opening cysteine and the closing phenylalanine or tryptophan. A D gene is named only where the DNA matches it firmly. Clone size is shown for a subset of rows, as once, few, many or a class of expanded clone.

J gene: TRBJ1-6
V gene: TRBV7-8
clone size: once
D gene: .
CDR3 protein: CASSLNGNSPLHF
CDR3 DNA: TGTGCCAGCAGCTTAAACGGGAATTCACCCCTCCACTTT

J gene: TRBJ1-5
V gene: TRBV10-3
clone size: .
D gene: TRBD1
CDR3 protein: CAISESGTGKDQPQHF
CDR3 DNA: TGTGCCATCAGTGAATCGGGGACAGGTAAAGATCAGCCCCAGCATTTT

J gene: TRBJ1-3
V gene: TRBV5-1
clone size: .
D gene: TRBD1
CDR3 protein: CASSIQGAHAGNTIYF
CDR3 DNA: TGCGCCAGCAGCATACAGGGGGCGCATGCTGGAAACACCATATATTTT

J gene: TRBJ1-1
V gene: TRBV27
clone size: once
D gene: TRBD1
CDR3 protein: CASKQGARTEAFF
CDR3 DNA: TGTGCCAGCAAACAGGGGGCGCGCACTGAAGCTTTCTTT

J gene: TRBJ1-1
V gene: TRBV7-2
clone size: .
D gene: .
CDR3 protein: CASSLRLANTEAFF
CDR3 DNA: TGTGCCAGCAGCTTAAGGTTAGCGAACACTGAAGCTTTCTTT

J gene: TRBJ1-3
V gene: TRBV4-1
clone size: .
D gene: .
CDR3 protein: CASSQDWQVRVNTIYF
CDR3 DNA: TGCGCCAGCAGCCAAGACTGGCAGGTCCGAGTTAACACCATATATTTT

J gene: TRBJ2-2
V gene: TRBV3-1/TRBV3-2
clone size: .
D gene: .
CDR3 protein: CASNKGGSTGELFF
CDR3 DNA: TGTGCCAGCAATAAGGGAGGAAGCACCGGGGAGCTGTTTTTT

J gene: TRBJ1-1
V gene: TRBV19
clone size: .
D gene: TRBD1
CDR3 protein: CASSLHKGTGNTEAFF
CDR3 DNA: TGTGCCAGTAGTCTGCACAAAGGGACAGGAAACACTGAAGCTTTCTTT

J gene: TRBJ2-2
V gene: TRBV20-1
clone size: .
D gene: .
CDR3 protein: CSASEAGELFF
CDR3 DNA: TGCAGTGCTAGCGAGGCCGGGGAGCTGTTTTTT

J gene: TRBJ2-2
V gene: TRBV9
clone size: .
D gene: .
CDR3 protein: CASSLGGGFLPGELFF
CDR3 DNA: TGTGCCAGCAGCCTCGGAGGGGGCTTCCTCCCCGGGGAGCTGTTTTTT

J gene: TRBJ2-3
V gene: TRBV3-1/TRBV3-2
clone size: .
D gene: .
CDR3 protein: CASSARDFQSGTDTQYF
CDR3 DNA: TGTGCCAGCAGCGCCCGGGACTTCCAATCCGGCACAGATACGCAGTATTTT

J gene: TRBJ2-1
V gene: TRBV28
clone size: .
D gene: .
CDR3 protein: CASRRGEQFF
CDR3 DNA: TGTGCCAGCCGGAGGGGAGAGCAGTTCTTC

J gene: TRBJ2-1
V gene: TRBV18
clone size: .
D gene: TRBD2
CDR3 protein: CASSQSGGGGREQFF
CDR3 DNA: TGTGCCAGCTCACAGAGCGGGGGGGGAGGTCGTGAGCAGTTCTTC

J gene: TRBJ1-4
V gene: TRBV6-5
clone size: .
D gene: .
CDR3 protein: CASSTPGPGGEKLFF
CDR3 DNA: TGTGCCAGCAGCACCCCCGGGCCGGGGGGGGAAAAACTGTTTTTT

J gene: TRBJ1-2
V gene: TRBV7-2
clone size: .
D gene: .
CDR3 protein: CASSLGQSLSYGYTF
CDR3 DNA: TGTGCCAGCAGCTTAGGACAGAGCCTATCCTATGGCTACACCTTC

J gene: TRBJ2-2
V gene: TRBV19
clone size: .
D gene: .
CDR3 protein: CASTPQGGSNTGELFF
CDR3 DNA: TGTGCCAGTACCCCCCAAGGCGGGTCGAACACCGGGGAGCTGTTTTTT

J gene: TRBJ2-1
V gene: TRBV5-1
clone size: .
D gene: TRBD1
CDR3 protein: CASSLGDRGLNEQFF
CDR3 DNA: TGCGCCAGCAGCTTGGGAGACAGGGGGCTCAATGAGCAGTTCTTC

J gene: TRBJ1-2
V gene: TRBV25-1
clone size: few
D gene: .
CDR3 protein: CASSHPGVNYGYTF
CDR3 DNA: TGTGCCAGCAGTCATCCGGGGGTTAACTATGGCTACACCTTC

J gene: TRBJ2-5
V gene: TRBV10-3
clone size: .
D gene: TRBD1
CDR3 protein: CAISEPRARDRIYQETQYF
CDR3 DNA: TGTGCCATCAGTGAGCCGCGGGCCCGGGACAGGATTTACCAAGAGACCCAGTACTTC

J gene: TRBJ2-2
V gene: TRBV5-1
clone size: once
D gene: TRBD1
CDR3 protein: CASSLPGQGAGGELFF
CDR3 DNA: TGCGCCAGCAGTCTGCCGGGACAGGGGGCTGGCGGGGAGCTGTTTTTT

J gene: TRBJ1-2
V gene: TRBV12-3/TRBV12-4
clone size: .
D gene: .
CDR3 protein: CASSSLGDGYTF
CDR3 DNA: TGTGCCAGCAGTTCCCTCGGGGATGGCTACACCTTC

J gene: TRBJ2-1
V gene: TRBV27
clone size: .
D gene: .
CDR3 protein: CASRSLSSYNEQFF
CDR3 DNA: TGTGCCAGCAGAAGTCTGAGCTCCTACAATGAGCAGTTCTTC

J gene: TRBJ1-5
V gene: TRBV10-1
clone size: .
D gene: .
CDR3 protein: CASSDDGNQPQHF
CDR3 DNA: TGCGCCAGCAGTGACGACGGGAATCAGCCCCAGCATTTT

J gene: TRBJ1-5
V gene: TRBV10-3
clone size: few
D gene: TRBD1
CDR3 protein: CAISAVGQGGQPQHF
CDR3 DNA: TGTGCCATCAGTGCGGTGGGACAGGGCGGTCAGCCCCAGCATTTT

J gene: TRBJ2-6
V gene: TRBV7-6
clone size: .
D gene: TRBD1
CDR3 protein: CASSRGTGGSGANVLTF
CDR3 DNA: TGTGCCAGCAGCCGCGGGACAGGGGGCTCTGGGGCCAACGTCCTGACTTTC

J gene: TRBJ2-3
V gene: TRBV19
clone size: .
D gene: .
CDR3 protein: CASTQIAGTDTQYF
CDR3 DNA: TGTGCCAGTACCCAGATAGCTGGAACAGATACGCAGTATTTT

J gene: TRBJ1-1
V gene: TRBV2
clone size: .
D gene: .
CDR3 protein: CASSDEGAEAFF
CDR3 DNA: TGTGCCAGCAGTGATGAGGGGGCTGAAGCTTTCTTT

J gene: TRBJ1-4
V gene: TRBV6-5
clone size: .
D gene: TRBD1
CDR3 protein: CASLSTGTGGKLFF
CDR3 DNA: TGTGCCAGCCTTAGTACCGGGACAGGGGGAAAACTGTTTTTT

J gene: TRBJ1-2
V gene: TRBV7-9
clone size: few
D gene: TRBD1
CDR3 protein: CASSTGGYSGGYTF
CDR3 DNA: TGTGCCAGCAGCACAGGGGGATATTCGGGTGGCTACACCTTC

J gene: TRBJ1-1
V gene: TRBV15
clone size: .
D gene: .
CDR3 protein: CATSKGGLNTEAFF
CDR3 DNA: TGTGCCACCAGCAAAGGGGGTTTGAACACTGAAGCTTTCTTT

J gene: TRBJ2-5
V gene: TRBV10-3
clone size: .
D gene: TRBD1
CDR3 protein: CAISESSDREETQYF
CDR3 DNA: TGTGCCATCAGTGAGTCCTCGGACAGGGAAGAGACCCAGTACTTC

J gene: TRBJ2-5
V gene: TRBV6-5
clone size: .
D gene: TRBD1
CDR3 protein: CASRGTGGQGTQYF
CDR3 DNA: TGTGCCAGCAGGGGGACAGGGGGCCAAGGGACCCAGTACTTC

J gene: TRBJ1-6
V gene: TRBV6-5
clone size: once
D gene: TRBD1
CDR3 protein: CASRLETGNSPLHF
CDR3 DNA: TGTGCCAGCAGGTTGGAGACAGGGAATTCACCCCTCCACTTT

J gene: TRBJ2-7
V gene: TRBV2
clone size: .
D gene: TRBD1
CDR3 protein: CASSVGGQGEDEQYF
CDR3 DNA: TGTGCCAGCAGTGTTGGGGGACAGGGGGAGGACGAGCAGTACTTC

J gene: TRBJ2-3
V gene: TRBV5-5
clone size: .
D gene: .
CDR3 protein: CASSGGPTDTQYF
CDR3 DNA: TGTGCCAGCAGCGGCGGGCCCACAGATACGCAGTATTTT

J gene: TRBJ1-5
V gene: TRBV10-2
clone size: once
D gene: TRBD1
CDR3 protein: CASGGTGSRPQHF
CDR3 DNA: TGCGCCAGCGGAGGGACAGGGAGTAGGCCCCAGCATTTT

J gene: TRBJ1-5
V gene: TRBV19
clone size: .
D gene: TRBD1
CDR3 protein: CASSWTGLSNQPQHF
CDR3 DNA: TGTGCCAGTAGTTGGACAGGGTTGAGCAATCAGCCCCAGCATTTT

J gene: TRBJ1-1
V gene: TRBV6-6
clone size: .
D gene: TRBD1
CDR3 protein: CASSRPRQGANTEAFF
CDR3 DNA: TGTGCCAGCAGTCGACCGAGACAGGGGGCGAACACTGAAGCTTTCTTT

J gene: TRBJ1-1
V gene: TRBV4-1
clone size: .
D gene: .
CDR3 protein: CASSPKPGNTEAFF
CDR3 DNA: TGCGCCAGCAGCCCCAAGCCTGGGAACACTGAAGCTTTCTTT

J gene: TRBJ2-2
V gene: TRBV11-2
clone size: .
D gene: TRBD1
CDR3 protein: CASSQGQGHTGELFF
CDR3 DNA: TGTGCCAGCAGCCAAGGACAGGGCCACACCGGGGAGCTGTTTTTT

J gene: TRBJ2-3
V gene: TRBV5-1
clone size: .
D gene: .
CDR3 protein: CASSLPTGQDTQYF
CDR3 DNA: TGCGCCAGCAGCTTGCCTACAGGGCAAGATACGCAGTATTTT

J gene: TRBJ2-3
V gene: TRBV10-3
clone size: .
D gene: TRBD2
CDR3 protein: CAISEQGLTDTQYF
CDR3 DNA: TGTGCCATCAGTGAGCAGGGACTAACAGATACGCAGTATTTT

J gene: TRBJ1-5
V gene: TRBV5-8
clone size: few
D gene: TRBD1
CDR3 protein: CASSLASTGGQPQHF
CDR3 DNA: TGTGCCAGCAGCTTGGCCTCGACAGGGGGTCAGCCCCAGCATTTT

J gene: TRBJ1-6
V gene: TRBV2
clone size: .
D gene: .
CDR3 protein: CASRSPGSFYSPLHF
CDR3 DNA: TGTGCCAGCAGATCCCCCGGGTCCTTTTATTCACCCCTCCACTTT

J gene: TRBJ2-7
V gene: TRBV7-9
clone size: .
D gene: TRBD1
CDR3 protein: CASSSRDSTYEQYF
CDR3 DNA: TGTGCCAGCAGCTCCCGGGACAGCACCTACGAGCAGTACTTC

J gene: TRBJ1-2
V gene: TRBV18
clone size: .
D gene: TRBD1
CDR3 protein: CASSPGTAYGYTF
CDR3 DNA: TGTGCCAGCTCACCCGGGACAGCCTATGGCTACACCTTC

J gene: TRBJ2-3
V gene: TRBV19
clone size: .
D gene: TRBD1
CDR3 protein: CASSIGTGGLTDTQYF
CDR3 DNA: TGTGCCAGTAGTATCGGGACAGGGGGCCTGACAGATACGCAGTATTTT

J gene: TRBJ1-1
V gene: TRBV6-4
clone size: once
D gene: TRBD1
CDR3 protein: CASSVVQGAPEAFF
CDR3 DNA: TGTGCCAGCAGTGTGGTTCAGGGGGCGCCTGAAGCTTTCTTT

J gene: TRBJ2-5
V gene: TRBV30
clone size: .
D gene: TRBD2
CDR3 protein: CAFLLAGGLETQYF
CDR3 DNA: TGTGCCTTCTTACTAGCGGGGGGATTAGAGACCCAGTACTTC

J gene: TRBJ2-7
V gene: TRBV5-1
clone size: .
D gene: TRBD2
CDR3 protein: CASSGGGLAAYEQYF
CDR3 DNA: TGCGCCAGCAGCGGGGGGGGACTAGCGGCCTACGAGCAGTACTTC

J gene: TRBJ1-2
V gene: TRBV5-1
clone size: .
D gene: TRBD1
CDR3 protein: CASSDQGVAYGYTF
CDR3 DNA: TGCGCCAGCAGCGATCAGGGGGTTGCCTATGGCTACACCTTC

J gene: TRBJ2-3
V gene: TRBV29-1
clone size: .
D gene: TRBD1
CDR3 protein: CSVEEQGGTDTQYF
CDR3 DNA: TGCAGCGTTGAAGAACAGGGGGGCACAGATACGCAGTATTTT

J gene: TRBJ1-3
V gene: TRBV5-5
clone size: .
D gene: .
CDR3 protein: CASSPREVSSGNTIYF
CDR3 DNA: TGTGCCAGCAGCCCCCGGGAGGTCTCCTCTGGAAACACCATATATTTT

J gene: TRBJ1-5
V gene: TRBV10-1
clone size: few
D gene: .
CDR3 protein: CASSSGDQPQHF
CDR3 DNA: TGCGCCAGCAGTTCAGGGGACCAGCCCCAGCATTTT

J gene: TRBJ1-2
V gene: TRBV10-3
clone size: .
D gene: TRBD1
CDR3 protein: CAISESDRGRGSNYGYTF
CDR3 DNA: TGTGCCATCAGTGAGTCGGACAGGGGGCGCGGGTCGAACTATGGCTACACCTTC